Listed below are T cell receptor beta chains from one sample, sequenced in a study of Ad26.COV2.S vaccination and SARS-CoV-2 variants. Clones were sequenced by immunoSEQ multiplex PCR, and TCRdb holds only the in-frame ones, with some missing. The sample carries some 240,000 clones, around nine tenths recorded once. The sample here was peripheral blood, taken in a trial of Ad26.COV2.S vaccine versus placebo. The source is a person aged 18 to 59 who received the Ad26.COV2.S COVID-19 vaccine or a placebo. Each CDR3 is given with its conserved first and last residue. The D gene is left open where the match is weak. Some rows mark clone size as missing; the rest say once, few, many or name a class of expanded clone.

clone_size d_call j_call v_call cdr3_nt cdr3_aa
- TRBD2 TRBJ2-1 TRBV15 TGTGCCACCAGCTCGGCTAGCGGGTCCTACAATGAGCAGTTCTTC CATSSASGSYNEQFF
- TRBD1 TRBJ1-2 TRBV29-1 TGCAGCGCCACGACAGGGGACTATGGCTACACCTTC CSATTGDYGYTF
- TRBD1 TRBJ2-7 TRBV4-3 TGCGCCAGCAGCAGGACAGGGATTGGGAGGTACTACGAGCAGTACTTC CASSRTGIGRYYEQYF
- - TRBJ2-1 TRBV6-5 TGTGCCAGCAGAAAGACAGTACATGAGCAGTTCTTC CASRKTVHEQFF
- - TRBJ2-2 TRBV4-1 TGCGCCAGCAGCCAGGCGGGGGCGGGGGCCGGGGAGCTGTTTTTT CASSQAGAGAGELFF
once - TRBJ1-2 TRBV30 TGTGCCTGGAGTGTAGAAGGGTCCAGCAACTATGGCTACACCTTC CAWSVEGSSNYGYTF
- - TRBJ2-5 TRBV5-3 TGTGCCAGAAGTGGCGAACAAGAGACCCAGTACTTC CARSGEQETQYF
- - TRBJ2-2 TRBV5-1 TGCGCCAGCAGCTTGCTCTGGACCGGGGAGCTGTTTTTT CASSLLWTGELFF
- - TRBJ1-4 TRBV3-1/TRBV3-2 TGTGCCAGCAGCCAGTCAGGGACTGAAAAACTGTTTTTT CASSQSGTEKLFF
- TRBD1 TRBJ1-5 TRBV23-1 TGCGCCAGCAGTCAACCCGGGAGACCTGAGACAGGGAAAAGCAATCAGCCCCAGCATTTT CASSQPGRPETGKSNQPQHF
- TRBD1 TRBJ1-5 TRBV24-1 TGTGCCACCAGTGAACGCGGGACAGCGGACAATCAGCCCCAGCATTTT CATSERGTADNQPQHF
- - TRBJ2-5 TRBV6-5 TGTGCCAGCAGGGGCAGGGAAGGGGACCGAGAGACCCAGTACTTC CASRGREGDRETQYF
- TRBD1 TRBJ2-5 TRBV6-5 TGTGCCAGCAGGCGACAGGGATTGGAACAAGAGACCCAGTACTTC CASRRQGLEQETQYF
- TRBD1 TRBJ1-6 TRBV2 TGTGCCAGCAGGAGTCGACAGGGGCGCACCTATAATTCACCCCTCCACTTT CASRSRQGRTYNSPLHF
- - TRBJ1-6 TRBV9 TGTGCCAGCAGCCGCGGACTGGATAATTCACCCCTCCACTTT CASSRGLDNSPLHF
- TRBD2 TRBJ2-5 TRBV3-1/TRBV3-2 TGTGCCAGCAGTCAGATGCTGACTAGCGGGAGTCGTGGAACTCAAGAGACCCAGTACTTC CASSQMLTSGSRGTQETQYF
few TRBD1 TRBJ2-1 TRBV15 TGTGCCACCAGCAGAGAGGTGGCGGACAGGGGCATAGGTGAGCAGTTCTTC CATSREVADRGIGEQFF
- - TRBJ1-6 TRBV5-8 TGTGCCAGCACCCCAAGGGTGGGCTTCCACTTT CASTPRVGFHF
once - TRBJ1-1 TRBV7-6 TGTGCCAGCAGCTTAGGTCACGCAGGGATGAACACTGAAGCTTTCTTT CASSLGHAGMNTEAFF
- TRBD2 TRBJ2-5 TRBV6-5 TGTGCCAGCAGTTATGCGGGAGGGCGTGAGACCCAGTACTTC CASSYAGGRETQYF
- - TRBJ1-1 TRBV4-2 TGTGCCAGCAGCAAGGTACAGGGCATCGGCACTGAAGCTTTCTTT CASSKVQGIGTEAFF
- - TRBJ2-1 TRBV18 TGTGCCAGCTCACCACCGGGGGACCACCTGGGCGATGAGCAGTTCTTC CASSPPGDHLGDEQFF
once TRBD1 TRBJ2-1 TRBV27 TGTGCCAGCAGGACGGGACAGGGCTCCTACAATGAGCAGTTCTTC CASRTGQGSYNEQFF
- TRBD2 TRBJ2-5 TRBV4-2 TGTGCCAGCAGCCAAAAGGAGGCCTCGGGAGGAGAGACCCAGTACTTC CASSQKEASGGETQYF
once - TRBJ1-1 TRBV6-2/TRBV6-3 TGTGCCAGCAGTTACCCCACTGACAGATTCAACACTGAAGCTTTCTTT CASSYPTDRFNTEAFF
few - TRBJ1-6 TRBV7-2 TGTGCCAGCAGCTTAGCGGACGCGGGAGGTGTAAATTCACCCCTCCACTTT CASSLADAGGVNSPLHF
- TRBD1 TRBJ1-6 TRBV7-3 TGTGCCAGCAGCTTACGAGGGGGCGCGTATTCACCCCTCCACTTT CASSLRGGAYSPLHF
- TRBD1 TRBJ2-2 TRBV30 TGTGCCTGGAGCAAGAGCAGGGGGTCCGGGGAGCTGTTTTTT CAWSKSRGSGELFF
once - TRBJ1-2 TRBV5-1 TGCGCCAGCAGCCCGGACGGCCAGTATGGCTACACCTTC CASSPDGQYGYTF
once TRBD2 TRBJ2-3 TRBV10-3 TGTGCCATCAGAAGCGGGACTAGCACAGATACGCAGTATTTT CAIRSGTSTDTQYF
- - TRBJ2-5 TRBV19 TGTGCCAGTAGCGAATGGGGTTACCAAGAGACCCAGTACTTC CASSEWGYQETQYF
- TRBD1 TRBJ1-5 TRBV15 TGTGCCACCAGCAGAGATAAAGGGACAGGGGTAACTCAGCCCCAGCATTTT CATSRDKGTGVTQPQHF
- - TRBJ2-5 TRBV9 TGTGCCAGCAGCGTAATAAGGACAGTACAGCTCCAAGAGACCCAGTACTTC CASSVIRTVQLQETQYF
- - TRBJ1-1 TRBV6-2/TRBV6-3 TGTGCCAGCAGTTACATGGGGGTAGGCACTGAAGCTTTCTTT CASSYMGVGTEAFF
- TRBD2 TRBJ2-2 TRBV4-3 TGCGCCAGCAGCCGAGGACTAGCGGGAGGCGGCGGGGAGCTGTTTTTT CASSRGLAGGGGELFF
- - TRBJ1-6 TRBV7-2 TGTGCCAGCAGCTTAAAGGGCAGTAATTCACCCCTCCACTTT CASSLKGSNSPLHF
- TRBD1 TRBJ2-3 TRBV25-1 TGTGCCAGCAGTGAATACCCGGGACAGGGGCCAGATACGCAGTATTTT CASSEYPGQGPDTQYF
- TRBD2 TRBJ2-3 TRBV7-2 TGTGCCAGCAGATCCGGGACTAGCCACCTGGATACGCAGTATTTT CASRSGTSHLDTQYF
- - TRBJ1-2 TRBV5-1 TGCGCCAGCAGCATCACAGGGTTTGATGGCTACACCTTC CASSITGFDGYTF
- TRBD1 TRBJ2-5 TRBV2 TGTGCCAGCAGTGAATCCCTCGCCCGGGACAGGGTTCGAGTCCTCCAAGAGACCCAGTACTTC CASSESLARDRVRVLQETQYF
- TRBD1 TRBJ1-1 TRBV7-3 TGTGCCAGCAGCACCGGACAGGGTGGCACTGAAGCTTTCTTT CASSTGQGGTEAFF